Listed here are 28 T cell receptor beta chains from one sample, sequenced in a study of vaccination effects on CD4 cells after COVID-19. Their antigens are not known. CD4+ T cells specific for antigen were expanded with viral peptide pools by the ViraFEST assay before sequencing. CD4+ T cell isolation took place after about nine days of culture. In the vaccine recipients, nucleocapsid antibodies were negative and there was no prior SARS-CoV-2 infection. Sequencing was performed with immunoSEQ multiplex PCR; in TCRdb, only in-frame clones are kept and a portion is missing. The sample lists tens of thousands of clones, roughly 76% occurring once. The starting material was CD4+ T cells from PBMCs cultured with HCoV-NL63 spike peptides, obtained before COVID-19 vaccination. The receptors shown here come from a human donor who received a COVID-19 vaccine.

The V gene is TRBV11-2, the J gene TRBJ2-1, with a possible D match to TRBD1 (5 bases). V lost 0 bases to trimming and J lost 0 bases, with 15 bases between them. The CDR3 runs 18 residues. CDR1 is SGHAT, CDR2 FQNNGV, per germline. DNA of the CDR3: TGTGCCAGCAGCTTAGATTTCGCAGGGCCGAGCTCCTACAATGAGCAGTTCTTC. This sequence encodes CASSLDFAGPSSYNEQFF.

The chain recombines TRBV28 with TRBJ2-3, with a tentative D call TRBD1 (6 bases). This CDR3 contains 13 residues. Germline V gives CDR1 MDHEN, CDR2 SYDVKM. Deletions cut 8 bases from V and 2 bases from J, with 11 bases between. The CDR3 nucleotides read TGTGCCAGCCAGACAGGACTCACAGATACGCAGTATTTT. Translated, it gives CASQTGLTDTQYF. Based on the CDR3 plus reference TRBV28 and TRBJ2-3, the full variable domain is DVKVTQSSRYLVKRTGEKVFLECVQDMDHENMFWYRQDPGLGLRLIYFSYDVKMKEKGDIPEGYSVSREKKERFSLILESASTNQTSMYLCASQTGLTDTQYFGPGTRLTVL.

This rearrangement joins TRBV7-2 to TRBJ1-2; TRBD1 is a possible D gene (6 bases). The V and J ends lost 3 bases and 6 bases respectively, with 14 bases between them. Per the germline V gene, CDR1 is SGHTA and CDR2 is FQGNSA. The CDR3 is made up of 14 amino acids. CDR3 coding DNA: TGTGCCAGCAGCTTTTACAGGGCGGAGGATGGCTACACCTTC. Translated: CASSFYRAEDGYTF.

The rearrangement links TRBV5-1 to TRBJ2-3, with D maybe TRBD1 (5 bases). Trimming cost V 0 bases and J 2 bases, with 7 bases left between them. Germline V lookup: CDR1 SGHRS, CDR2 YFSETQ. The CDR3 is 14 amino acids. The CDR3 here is CASSLAGFTDTQYF. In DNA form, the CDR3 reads TGCGCCAGCAGCTTGGCAGGGTTCACAGATACGCAGTATTTT.

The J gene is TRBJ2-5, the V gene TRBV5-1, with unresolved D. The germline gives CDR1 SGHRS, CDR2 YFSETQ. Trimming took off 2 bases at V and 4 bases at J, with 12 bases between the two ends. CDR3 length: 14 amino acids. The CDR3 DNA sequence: TGCGCCAGCAGCTTCCAAGGCGTCCCAGAGACCCAGTACTTC. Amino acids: CASSFQGVPETQYF.

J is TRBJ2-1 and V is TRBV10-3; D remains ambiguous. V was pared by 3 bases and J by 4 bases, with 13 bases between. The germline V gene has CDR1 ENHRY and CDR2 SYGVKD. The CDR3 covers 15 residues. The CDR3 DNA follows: TGTGCCATCAGTGACAGTGCTATCGATTACAATGAGCAGTTCTTC. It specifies CAISDSAIDYNEQFF.

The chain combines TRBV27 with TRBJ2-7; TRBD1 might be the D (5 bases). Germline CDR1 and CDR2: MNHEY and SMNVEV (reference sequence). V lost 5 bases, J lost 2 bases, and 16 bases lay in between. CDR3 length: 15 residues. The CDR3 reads CASSPRWTDTYEQYV. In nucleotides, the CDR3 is TGTGCCAGCAGTCCCAGATGGACGGACACCTACGAGCAGTACGTC.

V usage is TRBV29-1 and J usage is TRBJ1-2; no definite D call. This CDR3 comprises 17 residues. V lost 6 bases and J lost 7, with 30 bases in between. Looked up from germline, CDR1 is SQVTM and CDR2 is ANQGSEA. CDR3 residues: CSVRLPLGKGTSGGYTF. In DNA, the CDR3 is TGCAGCGTCCGCCTACCCTTGGGCAAGGGTACCTCGGGTGGCTACACCTTC. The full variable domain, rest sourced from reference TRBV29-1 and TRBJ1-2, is SAVISQKPSRDICQRGTSLTIQCQVDSQVTMMFWYRQQPGQSLTLIATANQGSEATYESGFVIDKFPISRPNLTFSTLTVSNMSPEDSSIYLCSVRLPLGKGTSGGYTFGSGTRLTVV.

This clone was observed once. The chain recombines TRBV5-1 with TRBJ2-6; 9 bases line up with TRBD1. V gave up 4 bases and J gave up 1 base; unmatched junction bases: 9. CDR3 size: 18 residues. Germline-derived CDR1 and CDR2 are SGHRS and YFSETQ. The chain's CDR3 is CASSISGTGTSGANVLTF. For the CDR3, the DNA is TGCGCCAGCAGCATCTCCGGGACAGGGACATCTGGGGCCAACGTCCTGACTTTC. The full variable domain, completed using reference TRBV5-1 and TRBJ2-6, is KAGVTQTPRYLIKTRGQQVTLSCSPISGHRSVSWYQQTPGQGLQFLFEYFSETQRNKGNFPGRFSGRQFSNSRSEMNVSTLELGDSALYLCASSISGTGTSGANVLTFGAGSRLTVL.

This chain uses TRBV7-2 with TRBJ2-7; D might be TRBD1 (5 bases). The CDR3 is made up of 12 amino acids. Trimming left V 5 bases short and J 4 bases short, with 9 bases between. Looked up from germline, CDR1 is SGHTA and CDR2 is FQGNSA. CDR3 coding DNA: TGTGCCAGCAGCACAGGCCGGTACGAGCAGTACGTC. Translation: CASSTGRYEQYV.

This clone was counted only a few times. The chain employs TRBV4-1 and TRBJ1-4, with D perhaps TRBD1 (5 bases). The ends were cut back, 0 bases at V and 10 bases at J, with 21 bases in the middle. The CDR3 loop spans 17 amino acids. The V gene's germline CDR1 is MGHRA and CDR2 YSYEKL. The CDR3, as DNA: TGCGCCAGCAGCCAAGACCCCGTTGCTGCGGGGACGGGAAAACTGTTTTTT. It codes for CASSQDPVAAGTGKLFF.

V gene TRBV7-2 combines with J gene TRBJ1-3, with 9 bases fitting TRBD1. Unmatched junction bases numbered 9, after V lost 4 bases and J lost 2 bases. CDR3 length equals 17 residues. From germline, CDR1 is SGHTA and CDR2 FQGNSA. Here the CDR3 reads CASSSDRGGSPGNTIYF. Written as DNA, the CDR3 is TGTGCCAGCAGCTCGGACAGGGGAGGATCCCCTGGAAACACCATATATTTT.

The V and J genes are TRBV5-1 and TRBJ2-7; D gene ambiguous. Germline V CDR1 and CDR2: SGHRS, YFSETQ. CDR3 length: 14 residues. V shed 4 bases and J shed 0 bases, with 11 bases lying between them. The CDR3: CASSLSAGSYEQYV. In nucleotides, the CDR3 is TGCGCCAGCAGCCTTTCTGCAGGCTCCTACGAGCAGTACGTC.

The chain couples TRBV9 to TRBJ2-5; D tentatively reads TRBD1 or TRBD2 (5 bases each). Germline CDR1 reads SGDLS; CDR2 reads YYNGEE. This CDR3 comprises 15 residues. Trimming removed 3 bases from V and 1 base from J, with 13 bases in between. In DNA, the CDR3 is TGTGCCAGCAGCGCCCGGGGCGTAATCCAAGAGACCCAGTACTTC. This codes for CASSARGVIQETQYF.

CDR3 nucleotides: TGTGCCAGCAGTTCTGGGGTGAACACTGAAGCTTTCTTT. Translation: CASSSGVNTEAFF. The chain is built from TRBV6-2 or TRBV6-3 and TRBJ1-1; D unclear. CDR1 is MNHEY and CDR2 is SVGEGT in the germline V gene. Trimming pared 4 bases from V and 0 bases from J, leaving 6 bases between. This CDR3 is built from 13 residues.

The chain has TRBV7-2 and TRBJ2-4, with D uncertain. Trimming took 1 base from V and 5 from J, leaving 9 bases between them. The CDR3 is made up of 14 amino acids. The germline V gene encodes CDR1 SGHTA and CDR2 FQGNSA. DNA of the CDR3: TGTGCCAGCAGCTTAGTCACCAGAGAAAACATTCAGTACTTC. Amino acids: CASSLVTRENIQYF.

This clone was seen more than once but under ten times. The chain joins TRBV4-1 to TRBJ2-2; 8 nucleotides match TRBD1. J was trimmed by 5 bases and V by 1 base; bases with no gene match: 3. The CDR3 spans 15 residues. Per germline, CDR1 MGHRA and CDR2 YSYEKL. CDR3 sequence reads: CASSQGDRGTGELFF. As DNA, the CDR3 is TGCGCCAGCAGCCAAGGAGACAGGGGAACCGGGGAGCTGTTTTTT.

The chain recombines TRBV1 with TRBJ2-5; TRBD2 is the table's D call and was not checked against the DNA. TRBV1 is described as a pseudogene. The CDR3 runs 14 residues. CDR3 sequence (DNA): TGCACCAGCAGCCTCCGTGAGGGCGGGGAGACCCAGTACTTC. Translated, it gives CTSSLREGGETQYF.

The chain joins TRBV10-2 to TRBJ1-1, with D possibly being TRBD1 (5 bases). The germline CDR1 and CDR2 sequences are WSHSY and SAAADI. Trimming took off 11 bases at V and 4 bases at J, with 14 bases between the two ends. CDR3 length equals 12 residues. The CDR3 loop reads CACQGPSTEAFF. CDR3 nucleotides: TGCGCCTGTCAGGGCCCCAGCACTGAAGCTTTCTTT.

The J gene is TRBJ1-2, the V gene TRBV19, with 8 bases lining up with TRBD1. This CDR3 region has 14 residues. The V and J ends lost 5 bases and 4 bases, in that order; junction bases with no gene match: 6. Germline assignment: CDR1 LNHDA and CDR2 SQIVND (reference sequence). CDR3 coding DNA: TGTGCCAGTAGTTCCTCAGGGGGCGGCTATGGCTACACCTTC. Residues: CASSSSGGGYGYTF.

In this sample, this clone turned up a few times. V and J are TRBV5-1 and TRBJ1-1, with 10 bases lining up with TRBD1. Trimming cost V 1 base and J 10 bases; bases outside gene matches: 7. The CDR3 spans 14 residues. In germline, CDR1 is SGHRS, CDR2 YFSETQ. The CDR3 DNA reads TGCGCCAGCAGCTTGACGACAGGGGGCGGCGGAGCTTTCTTT. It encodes CASSLTTGGGGAFF.

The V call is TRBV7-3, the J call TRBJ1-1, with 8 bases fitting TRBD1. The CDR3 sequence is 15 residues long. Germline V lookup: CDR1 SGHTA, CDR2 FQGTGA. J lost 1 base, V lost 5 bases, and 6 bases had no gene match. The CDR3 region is CASSPGTGWNTEAFF. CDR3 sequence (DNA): TGTGCCAGCAGCCCTGGGACAGGTTGGAACACTGAAGCTTTCTTT.

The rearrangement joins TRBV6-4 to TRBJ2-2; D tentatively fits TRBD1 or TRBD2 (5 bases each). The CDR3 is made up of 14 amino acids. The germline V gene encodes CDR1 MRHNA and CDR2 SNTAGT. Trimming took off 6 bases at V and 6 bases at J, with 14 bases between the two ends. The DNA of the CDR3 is TGTGCCAGCAGCGCGCGAGGGGCGGCCGGGGAGCTGTTTTTT. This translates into CASSARGAAGELFF.

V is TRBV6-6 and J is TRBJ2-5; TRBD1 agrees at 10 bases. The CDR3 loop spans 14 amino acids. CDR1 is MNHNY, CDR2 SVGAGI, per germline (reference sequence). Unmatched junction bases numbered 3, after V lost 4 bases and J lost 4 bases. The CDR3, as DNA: TGTGCCAGCAGTTTGGGACAGGGGCCAGAGACCCAGTACTTC. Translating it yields CASSLGQGPETQYF.

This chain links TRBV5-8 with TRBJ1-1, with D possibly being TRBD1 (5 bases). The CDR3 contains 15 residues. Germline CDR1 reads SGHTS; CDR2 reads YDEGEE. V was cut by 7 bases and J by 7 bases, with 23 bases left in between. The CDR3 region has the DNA TGTGCCAGCCCCGAAGGGGAGGAAGGACTCCATGAAGCTTTCTTT. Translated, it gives CASPEGEEGLHEAFF.

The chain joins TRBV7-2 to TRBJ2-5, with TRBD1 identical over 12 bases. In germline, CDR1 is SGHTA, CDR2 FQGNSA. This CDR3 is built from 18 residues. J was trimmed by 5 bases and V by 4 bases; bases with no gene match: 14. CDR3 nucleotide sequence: TGTGCCAGCAGCTACAAAACCGGGACAGGGGGCAGGAGGGAGACCCAGTACTTC. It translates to CASSYKTGTGGRRETQYF.

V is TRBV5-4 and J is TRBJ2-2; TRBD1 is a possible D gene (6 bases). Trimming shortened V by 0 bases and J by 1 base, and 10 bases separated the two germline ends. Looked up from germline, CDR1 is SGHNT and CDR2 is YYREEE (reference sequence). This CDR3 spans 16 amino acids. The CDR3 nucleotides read TGTGCCAGCAGCTTGGTGGGGGCGTGGAACACCGGGGAGCTGTTTTTT. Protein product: CASSLVGAWNTGELFF.

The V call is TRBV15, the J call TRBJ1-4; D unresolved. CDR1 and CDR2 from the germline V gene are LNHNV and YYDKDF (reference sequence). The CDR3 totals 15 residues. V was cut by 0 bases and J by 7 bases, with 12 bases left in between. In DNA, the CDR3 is TGTGCCACCAGCAGAGAGGGCATAGGTGGTGAAAAACTGTTTTTT. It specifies CATSREGIGGEKLFF. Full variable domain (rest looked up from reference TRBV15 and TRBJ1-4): DAMVIQNPRYQVTQFGKPVTLSCSQTLNHNVMYWYQQKSSQAPKLLFHYYDKDFNNEADTPDNFQSRRPNTSFCFLDIRSPGLGDTAMYLCATSREGIGGEKLFFGSGTQLSVL.